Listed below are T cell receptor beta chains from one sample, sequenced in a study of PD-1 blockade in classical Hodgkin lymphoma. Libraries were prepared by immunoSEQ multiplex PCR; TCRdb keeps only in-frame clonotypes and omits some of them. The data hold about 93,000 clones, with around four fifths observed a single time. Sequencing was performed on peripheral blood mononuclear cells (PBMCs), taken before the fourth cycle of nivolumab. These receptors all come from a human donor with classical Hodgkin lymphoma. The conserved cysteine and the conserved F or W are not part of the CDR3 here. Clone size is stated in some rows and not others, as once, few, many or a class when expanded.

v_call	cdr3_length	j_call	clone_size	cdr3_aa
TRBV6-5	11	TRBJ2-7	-	ASSLGLAYEQY
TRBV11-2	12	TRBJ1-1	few	ASSLMIVNTEAF
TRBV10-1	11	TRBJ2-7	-	ATLAIGRYEQY
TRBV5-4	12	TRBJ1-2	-	ASSLVRVNYGYT
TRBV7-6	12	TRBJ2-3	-	ASSLGQYTDTQY
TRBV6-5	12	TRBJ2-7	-	ASSLLAGGSEQY
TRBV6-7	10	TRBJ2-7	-	APGTRAYEQY
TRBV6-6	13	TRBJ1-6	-	ASRPRTEVNSPLH
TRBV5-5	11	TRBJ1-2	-	ASRLTGNYGYT
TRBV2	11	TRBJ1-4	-	ASSVQGAEKLF
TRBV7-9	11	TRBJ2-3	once	ASSLELAGTQY
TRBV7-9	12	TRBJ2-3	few	ASRTRDATDTQY
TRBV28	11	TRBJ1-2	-	ASLSGTGAGYT
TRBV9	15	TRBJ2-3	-	ASSVATPAGGPYTQY
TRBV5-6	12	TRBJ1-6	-	ASSWTAYNSPLH
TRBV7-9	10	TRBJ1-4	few	ASSPTNEKLF
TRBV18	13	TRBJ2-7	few	ASSPIGDSPGEQY
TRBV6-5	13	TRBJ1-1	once	ASSRQGRSFLVAF
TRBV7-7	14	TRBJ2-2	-	ASSLRVATDTGELF
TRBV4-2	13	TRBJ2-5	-	ASSQGSGTGETQY
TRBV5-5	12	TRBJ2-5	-	ASSLDGTMSTQY
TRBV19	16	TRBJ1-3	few	ASRPRQVNPDSGNTIY
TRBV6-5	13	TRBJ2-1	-	ASSYDTSGYNEQF
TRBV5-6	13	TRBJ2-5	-	ASSFRQGLQETQY
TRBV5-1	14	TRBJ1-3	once	ASSPVVGATGNTIY
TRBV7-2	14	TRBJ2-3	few	ASSLRARGGTDTQY
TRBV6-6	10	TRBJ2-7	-	ASSQGAYEQY
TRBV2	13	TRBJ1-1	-	ASSEALGAGTEAF
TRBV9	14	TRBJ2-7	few	ASSVASLAGIYEQY
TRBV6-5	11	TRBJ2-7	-	ASSYRGHHEQY
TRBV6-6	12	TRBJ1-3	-	ASNPPGHRNTIY
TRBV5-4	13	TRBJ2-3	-	ASSFGSGLTDTQY
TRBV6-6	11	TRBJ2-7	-	ASSYTYIYEQY
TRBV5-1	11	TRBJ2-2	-	ASTVLGTGELF
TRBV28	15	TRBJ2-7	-	ASSSWLAGGFGHEQY
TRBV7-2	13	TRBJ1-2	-	ASSSTHDRHYGYT
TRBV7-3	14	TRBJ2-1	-	ASSLYALAGHNEQF
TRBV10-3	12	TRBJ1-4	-	AISDRGLNEKLF
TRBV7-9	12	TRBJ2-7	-	ASSLGTGSYEQY
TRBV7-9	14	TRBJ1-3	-	ASSPGQPYSGNTIY
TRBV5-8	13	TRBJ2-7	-	ASSSGLAGTYEQY
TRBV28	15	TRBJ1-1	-	ASSSGWGQDMNTEAF
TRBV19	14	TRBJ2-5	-	ASSIRLAGAQETQY
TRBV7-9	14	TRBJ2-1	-	ASSLVPGTGGSEQF
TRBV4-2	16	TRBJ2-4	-	ASSQAYRTGGVQNIQY
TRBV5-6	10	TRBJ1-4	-	ASSLAGGGVF
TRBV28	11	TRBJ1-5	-	ASSLSLNQPQH
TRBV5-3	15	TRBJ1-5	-	ARSLATLGDTYQPQH
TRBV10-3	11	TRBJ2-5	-	AISEWRQETQY
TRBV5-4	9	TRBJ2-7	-	ASSFNYEQY
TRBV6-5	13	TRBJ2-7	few	ASSPDREGSYEQY
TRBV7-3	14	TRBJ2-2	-	ASSLLIAGAGGELF